The rows below give T cell receptor beta chains drawn from one sample of a study of T cell responses to AZD1222 COVID-19 vaccine. Using immunoSEQ multiplex PCR, the repertoire was profiled, and TCRdb retains in-frame clones only, with some absent. Among some 150,000 clones listed, 88% were seen once. The source material was peripheral blood, sampled on day 0 of MenACWY control vaccination. The receptors here all came from an adult in good health. Both conserved end residues are part of each CDR3. The order of the fields is D gene, clone size, V gene, CDR3 length, J gene, CDR3 DNA, CDR3 protein. D genes are given only for firm matches. Some rows have no size entry. The others give once, few or many, or a class for an expanded clone.

d_call: NA; clone_size: NA; v_call: TRBV7-6; cdr3_length: 15; j_call: TRBJ2-3; cdr3_nt: TGTGCCAGCAGCTTAGCGGGAACGTACACAGATACGCAGTATTTT; cdr3_aa: CASSLAGTYTDTQYF
d_call: NA; clone_size: many; v_call: TRBV12-3/TRBV12-4; cdr3_length: 13; j_call: TRBJ1-3; cdr3_nt: TGTGCCAGCGCGGGCGGGCACGGAAACACCATATATTTT; cdr3_aa: CASAGGHGNTIYF
d_call: NA; clone_size: few; v_call: TRBV7-2; cdr3_length: 13; j_call: TRBJ2-4; cdr3_nt: TGTGCCAGCAGCTTAGAAAGATTAAACATTCAGTACTTC; cdr3_aa: CASSLERLNIQYF
d_call: TRBD1; clone_size: once; v_call: TRBV30; cdr3_length: 19; j_call: TRBJ1-5; cdr3_nt: TGTGCCTCCGAAATACTAGCCGGGACAGGGGACATTAGCAATCAGCCCCAGCATTTT; cdr3_aa: CASEILAGTGDISNQPQHF
d_call: TRBD1; clone_size: NA; v_call: TRBV30; cdr3_length: 13; j_call: TRBJ1-2; cdr3_nt: TGTGCCTGGAGTAACGGACAGGCCGATGGCTACACCTTC; cdr3_aa: CAWSNGQADGYTF
d_call: NA; clone_size: NA; v_call: TRBV14; cdr3_length: 14; j_call: TRBJ1-4; cdr3_nt: TGTGCCAGCAGCCGCGGCCATTTTAATGAAAAACTGTTTTTT; cdr3_aa: CASSRGHFNEKLFF
d_call: TRBD1; clone_size: NA; v_call: TRBV2; cdr3_length: 13; j_call: TRBJ1-6; cdr3_nt: TGTGCCAGCAGGCGGACAGGGGATTCACCCCTCCACTTT; cdr3_aa: CASRRTGDSPLHF
d_call: TRBD2; clone_size: NA; v_call: TRBV7-9; cdr3_length: 18; j_call: TRBJ2-7; cdr3_nt: TGTGCCAGCAGCTCCTCCCGGGGGGGGCTTGACAACTCCTACGAGCAGTACTTC; cdr3_aa: CASSSSRGGLDNSYEQYF
d_call: TRBD1; clone_size: NA; v_call: TRBV11-2; cdr3_length: 14; j_call: TRBJ1-5; cdr3_nt: TGTGCCAGCAGCTTAAGAGGGGGCGGGCAGCCCCAGCATTTT; cdr3_aa: CASSLRGGGQPQHF
d_call: NA; clone_size: NA; v_call: TRBV14; cdr3_length: 17; j_call: TRBJ2-7; cdr3_nt: TGTGCCAGCAGCCCCTACCGGGCCTCGCCTTCTTCCTACGAGCAGTACTTC; cdr3_aa: CASSPYRASPSSYEQYF
d_call: TRBD1; clone_size: NA; v_call: TRBV6-5; cdr3_length: 15; j_call: TRBJ1-6; cdr3_nt: TGTGCCAGCAGTTACCGACAGGGGGGGAATTCACCCCTCCACTTT; cdr3_aa: CASSYRQGGNSPLHF
d_call: NA; clone_size: NA; v_call: TRBV5-1; cdr3_length: 13; j_call: TRBJ1-5; cdr3_nt: TGCGCCAGCAGCTCTGAGCCGAGCCAGCCCCAGCATTTT; cdr3_aa: CASSSEPSQPQHF
d_call: NA; clone_size: NA; v_call: TRBV6-5; cdr3_length: 15; j_call: TRBJ2-3; cdr3_nt: TGTGCCAGCAGTTACTCCCGCAGGGACACAGATACGCAGTATTTT; cdr3_aa: CASSYSRRDTDTQYF
d_call: NA; clone_size: NA; v_call: TRBV7-2; cdr3_length: 17; j_call: TRBJ2-1; cdr3_nt: TGTGCCAGCAGCTTGATTCTTAGCGCTCGGTCCTACAATGAGCAGTTCTTC; cdr3_aa: CASSLILSARSYNEQFF
d_call: NA; clone_size: NA; v_call: TRBV5-1; cdr3_length: 16; j_call: TRBJ2-3; cdr3_nt: TGCGCCAGCAGCTTGGTGGACTGGAGAAGCACAGATACGCAGTATTTT; cdr3_aa: CASSLVDWRSTDTQYF
d_call: NA; clone_size: NA; v_call: TRBV6-2/TRBV6-3; cdr3_length: 15; j_call: TRBJ1-2; cdr3_nt: TGTGCCAGCAGTACGTGGACGGTGGATTACTATGGCTACACCTTC; cdr3_aa: CASSTWTVDYYGYTF
d_call: NA; clone_size: NA; v_call: TRBV9; cdr3_length: 17; j_call: TRBJ2-3; cdr3_nt: TGTGCCAGCAGCGTAGCCCTTCCGTCTGGGGGCACAGATACGCAGTATTTT; cdr3_aa: CASSVALPSGGTDTQYF
d_call: NA; clone_size: NA; v_call: TRBV29-1; cdr3_length: 13; j_call: TRBJ2-5; cdr3_nt: TGCAGCGTTGAGTTGGTGGGGGAAGAGACCCAGTACTTC; cdr3_aa: CSVELVGEETQYF
d_call: NA; clone_size: NA; v_call: TRBV10-3; cdr3_length: 15; j_call: TRBJ2-3; cdr3_nt: TGTGCCATCAGCGACCGGGTCTTCCGCACAGATACGCAGTATTTT; cdr3_aa: CAISDRVFRTDTQYF
d_call: NA; clone_size: few; v_call: TRBV30; cdr3_length: 12; j_call: TRBJ2-2; cdr3_nt: TGTGCCTGGGAGGACGCTGCCGGGGAGCTGTTTTTT; cdr3_aa: CAWEDAAGELFF
d_call: TRBD1; clone_size: NA; v_call: TRBV14; cdr3_length: 15; j_call: TRBJ1-2; cdr3_nt: TGTGCCAGCAGCCCAACCGGGACAGGGGGAGCTGGCTACACCTTC; cdr3_aa: CASSPTGTGGAGYTF
d_call: NA; clone_size: NA; v_call: TRBV19; cdr3_length: 12; j_call: TRBJ2-2; cdr3_nt: TGTGCCAGTAGTATTTACACCGGGGAGCTGTTTTTT; cdr3_aa: CASSIYTGELFF
d_call: NA; clone_size: NA; v_call: TRBV7-8; cdr3_length: 15; j_call: TRBJ2-2; cdr3_nt: TGTGCCAGCAGCCCCCCTCGGGAGAACACCGGGGAGCTGTTTTTT; cdr3_aa: CASSPPRENTGELFF
d_call: NA; clone_size: NA; v_call: TRBV10-3; cdr3_length: 18; j_call: TRBJ2-7; cdr3_nt: TGTGCCATCAGTGAGTCAGACAGAGGCATGGGAATATCCTACGAGCAGTACTTC; cdr3_aa: CAISESDRGMGISYEQYF
d_call: TRBD2; clone_size: NA; v_call: TRBV20-1; cdr3_length: 15; j_call: TRBJ2-2; cdr3_nt: TGCAGTGCTAGTGCTAGCGGGAGGGCCATCGGGGAGCTGTTTTTT; cdr3_aa: CSASASGRAIGELFF
d_call: NA; clone_size: NA; v_call: TRBV15; cdr3_length: 16; j_call: TRBJ2-7; cdr3_nt: TGTGCCACCAGCAGAGTTGATCTACAGGGCAGCTACGAGCAGTACTTC; cdr3_aa: CATSRVDLQGSYEQYF
d_call: NA; clone_size: once; v_call: TRBV7-9; cdr3_length: 15; j_call: TRBJ2-3; cdr3_nt: TGTGCCAGCAGCTTAGTAGCGGAGGGGTTAGATACGCAGTATTTT; cdr3_aa: CASSLVAEGLDTQYF
d_call: TRBD1; clone_size: NA; v_call: TRBV7-3; cdr3_length: 13; j_call: TRBJ1-1; cdr3_nt: TGTGCCAGCAGTTTCAGACAGGGAACTGAAGCTTTCTTT; cdr3_aa: CASSFRQGTEAFF
d_call: NA; clone_size: NA; v_call: TRBV7-2; cdr3_length: 17; j_call: TRBJ1-3; cdr3_nt: TGTGCCAGCAGCTCCATTCCGGGAACTAAGGCTGGAAACACCATATATTTT; cdr3_aa: CASSSIPGTKAGNTIYF
d_call: TRBD2; clone_size: NA; v_call: TRBV29-1; cdr3_length: 15; j_call: TRBJ2-1; cdr3_nt: TGCAGCGCAGGTGGGGGACTAGGGGCCCCCAATGAGCAGTTCTTC; cdr3_aa: CSAGGGLGAPNEQFF
d_call: TRBD1; clone_size: NA; v_call: TRBV5-6; cdr3_length: 17; j_call: TRBJ2-7; cdr3_nt: TGTGCCAGCAGCTTCGGCCCAGGGGGATTCCTCTCCTACGAGCAGTACTTC; cdr3_aa: CASSFGPGGFLSYEQYF
d_call: NA; clone_size: few; v_call: TRBV7-8; cdr3_length: 15; j_call: TRBJ2-3; cdr3_nt: TGTGCCAGCAGCGGCTCCATCCAGGACACAGATACGCAGTATTTT; cdr3_aa: CASSGSIQDTDTQYF
d_call: NA; clone_size: once; v_call: TRBV11-3; cdr3_length: 15; j_call: TRBJ2-7; cdr3_nt: TGTGCCAGCAGCTTAGGGTGGCGGGGTACCTACGAGCAGTACTTC; cdr3_aa: CASSLGWRGTYEQYF